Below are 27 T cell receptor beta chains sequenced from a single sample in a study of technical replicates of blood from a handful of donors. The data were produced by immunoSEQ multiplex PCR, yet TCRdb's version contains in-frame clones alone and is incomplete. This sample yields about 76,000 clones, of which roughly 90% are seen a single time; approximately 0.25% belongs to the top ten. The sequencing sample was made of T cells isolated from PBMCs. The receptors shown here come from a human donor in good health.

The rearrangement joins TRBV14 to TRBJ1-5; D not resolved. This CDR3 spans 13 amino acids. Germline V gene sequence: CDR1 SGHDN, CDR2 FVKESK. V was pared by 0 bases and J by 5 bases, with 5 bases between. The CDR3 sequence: CASSQERDQPQHF. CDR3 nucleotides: TGTGCCAGCAGCCAAGAACGAGATCAGCCCCAGCATTTT.

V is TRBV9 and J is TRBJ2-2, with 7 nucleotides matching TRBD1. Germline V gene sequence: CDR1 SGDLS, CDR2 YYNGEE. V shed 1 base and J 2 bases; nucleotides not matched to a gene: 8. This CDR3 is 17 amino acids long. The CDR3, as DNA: TGTGCCAGCAGCGTACCTTTAGGGGGCGGAAACACCGGGGAGCTGTTTTTT. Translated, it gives CASSVPLGGGNTGELFF.

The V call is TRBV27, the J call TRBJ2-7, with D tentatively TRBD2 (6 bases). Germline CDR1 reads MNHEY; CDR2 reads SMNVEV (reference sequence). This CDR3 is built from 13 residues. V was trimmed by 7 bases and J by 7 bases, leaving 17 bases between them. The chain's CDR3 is CASTGTPSREQYF. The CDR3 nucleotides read TGTGCCAGCACGGGGACTCCTTCTCGTGAGCAGTACTTC.

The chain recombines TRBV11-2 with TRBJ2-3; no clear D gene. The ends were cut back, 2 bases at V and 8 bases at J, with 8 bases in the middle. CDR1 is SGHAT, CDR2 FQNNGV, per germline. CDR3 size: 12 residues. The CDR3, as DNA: TGTGCCAGCAGCTTACTTAGAGGTACGCAGTATTTT. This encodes CASSLLRGTQYF.

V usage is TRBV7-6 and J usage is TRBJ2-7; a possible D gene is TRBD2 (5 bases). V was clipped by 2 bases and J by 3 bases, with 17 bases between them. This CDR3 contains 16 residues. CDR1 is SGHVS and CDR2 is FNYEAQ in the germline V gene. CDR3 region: CASSLYPRGAHYEQYF. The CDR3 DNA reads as TGTGCCAGCAGCTTATATCCTCGGGGAGCCCACTACGAGCAGTACTTC. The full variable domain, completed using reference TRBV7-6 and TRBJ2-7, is GAGVSQSPRYKVTKRGQDVALRCDPISGHVSLYWYRQALGQGPEFLTYFNYEAQQDKSGLPNDRFSAERPEGSISTLTIQRTEQRDSAMYRCASSLYPRGAHYEQYFGPGTRLTVT.

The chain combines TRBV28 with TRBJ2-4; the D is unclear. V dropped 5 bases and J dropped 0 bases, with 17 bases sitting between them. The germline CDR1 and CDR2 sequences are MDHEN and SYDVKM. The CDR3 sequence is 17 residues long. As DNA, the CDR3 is TGTGCCAGCAGTCTAAGCCCTTACCGCTTAGCCAAAAACATTCAGTACTTC. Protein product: CASSLSPYRLAKNIQYF.

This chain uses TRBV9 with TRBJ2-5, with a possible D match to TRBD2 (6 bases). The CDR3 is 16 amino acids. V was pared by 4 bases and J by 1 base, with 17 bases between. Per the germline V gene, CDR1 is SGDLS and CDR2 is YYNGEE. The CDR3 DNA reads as TGTGCCAGCAGCCTAACTAATGGGGGGACCCAAGAGACCCAGTACTTC. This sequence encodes CASSLTNGGTQETQYF.

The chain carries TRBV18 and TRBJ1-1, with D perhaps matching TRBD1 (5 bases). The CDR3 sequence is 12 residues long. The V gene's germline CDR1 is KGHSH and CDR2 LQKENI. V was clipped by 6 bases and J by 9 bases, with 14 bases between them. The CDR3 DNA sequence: TGTGCCAGCTCGCCCGACAGTTTTAAAGCTTTCTTT. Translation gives CASSPDSFKAFF. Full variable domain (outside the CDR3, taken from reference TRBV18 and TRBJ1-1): NAGVMQNPRHLVRRRGQEARLRCSPMKGHSHVYWYRQLPEEGLKFMVYLQKENIIDESGMPKERFSAEFPKEGPSILRIQQVVRGDSAAYFCASSPDSFKAFFGQGTRLTVV.

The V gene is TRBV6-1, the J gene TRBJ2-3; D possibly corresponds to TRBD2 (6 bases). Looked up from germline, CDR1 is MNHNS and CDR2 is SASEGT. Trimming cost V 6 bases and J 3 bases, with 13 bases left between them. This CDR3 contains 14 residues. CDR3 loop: CASSLPRGTDTQYF. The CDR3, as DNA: TGTGCCAGCAGCCTACCCCGGGGGACAGATACGCAGTATTTT.

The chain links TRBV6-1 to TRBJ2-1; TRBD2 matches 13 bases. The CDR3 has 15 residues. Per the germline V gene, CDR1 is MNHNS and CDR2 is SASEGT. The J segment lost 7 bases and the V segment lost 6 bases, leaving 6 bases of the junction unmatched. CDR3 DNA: TGTGCCAGCAGGACAGGACTAGCGGGAGAGAATGAGCAGTTCTTC. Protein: CASRTGLAGENEQFF.

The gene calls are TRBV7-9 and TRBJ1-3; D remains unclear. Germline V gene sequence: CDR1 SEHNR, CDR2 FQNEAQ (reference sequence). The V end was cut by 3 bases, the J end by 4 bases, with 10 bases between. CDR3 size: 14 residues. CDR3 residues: CASSLAGRGNTIYF. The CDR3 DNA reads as TGTGCCAGCAGCTTGGCCGGGAGGGGAAACACCATATATTTT.

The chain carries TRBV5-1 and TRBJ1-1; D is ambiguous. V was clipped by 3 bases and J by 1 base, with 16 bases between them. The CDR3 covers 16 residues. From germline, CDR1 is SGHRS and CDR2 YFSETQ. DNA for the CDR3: TGCGCCAGCAGCTCGCGGGCCCAGGTAAGGAACACTGAAGCTTTCTTT. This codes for CASSSRAQVRNTEAFF.

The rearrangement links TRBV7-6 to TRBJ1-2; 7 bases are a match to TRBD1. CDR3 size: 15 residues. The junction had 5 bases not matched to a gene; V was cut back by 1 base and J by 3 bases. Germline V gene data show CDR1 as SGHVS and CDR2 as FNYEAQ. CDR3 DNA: TGTGCCAGCAGCTTAGTACAGGGGAGCGACTATGGCTACACCTTC. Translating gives CASSLVQGSDYGYTF.

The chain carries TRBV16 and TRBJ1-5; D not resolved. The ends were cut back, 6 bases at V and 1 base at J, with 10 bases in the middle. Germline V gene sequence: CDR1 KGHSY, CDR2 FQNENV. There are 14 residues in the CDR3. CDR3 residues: CASSFDTSNQPQHF. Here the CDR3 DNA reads TGTGCCAGCAGTTTCGACACAAGCAATCAGCCCCAGCATTTT.

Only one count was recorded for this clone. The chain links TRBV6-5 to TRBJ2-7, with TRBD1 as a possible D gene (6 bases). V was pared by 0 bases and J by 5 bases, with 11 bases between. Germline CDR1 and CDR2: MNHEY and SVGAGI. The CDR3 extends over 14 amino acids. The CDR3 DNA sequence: TGTGCCAGCAGTTACTCCCAGGGGTACAACGAGCAGTACTTC. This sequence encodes CASSYSQGYNEQYF.

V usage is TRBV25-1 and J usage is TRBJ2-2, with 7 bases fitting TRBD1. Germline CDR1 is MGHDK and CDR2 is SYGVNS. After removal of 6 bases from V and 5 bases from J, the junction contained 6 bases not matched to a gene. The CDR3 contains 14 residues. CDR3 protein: CASSRQGNTGELFF. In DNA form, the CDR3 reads TGTGCCAGCAGCAGACAGGGTAATACCGGGGAGCTGTTTTTT.

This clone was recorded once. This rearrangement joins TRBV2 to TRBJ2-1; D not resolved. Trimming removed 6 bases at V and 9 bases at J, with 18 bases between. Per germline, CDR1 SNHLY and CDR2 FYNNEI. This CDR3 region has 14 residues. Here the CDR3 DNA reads TGTGCCAGCAGGGTGGTGTGGCCCCTCTTTGAGCAGTTCTTC. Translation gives CASRVVWPLFEQFF.

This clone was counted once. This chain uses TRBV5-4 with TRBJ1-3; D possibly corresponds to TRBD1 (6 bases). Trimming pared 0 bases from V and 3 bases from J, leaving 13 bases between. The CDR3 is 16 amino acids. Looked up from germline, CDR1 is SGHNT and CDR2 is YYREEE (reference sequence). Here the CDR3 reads CASSLARGGVGNTIYF. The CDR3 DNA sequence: TGTGCCAGCAGCTTGGCCCGGGGGGGCGTTGGAAACACCATATATTTT.

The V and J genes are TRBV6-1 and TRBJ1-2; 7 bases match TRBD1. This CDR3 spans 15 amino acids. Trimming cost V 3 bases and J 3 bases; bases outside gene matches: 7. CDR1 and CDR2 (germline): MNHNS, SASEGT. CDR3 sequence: CASSENRGPHYGYTF. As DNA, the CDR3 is TGTGCCAGCAGTGAGAACAGGGGACCACACTATGGCTACACCTTC.

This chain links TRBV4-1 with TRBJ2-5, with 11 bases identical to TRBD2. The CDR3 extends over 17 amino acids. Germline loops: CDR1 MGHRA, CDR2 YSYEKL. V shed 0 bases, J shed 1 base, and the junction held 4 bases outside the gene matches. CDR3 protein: CASSQELAGVGQETQYF. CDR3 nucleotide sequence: TGCGCCAGCAGCCAAGAACTAGCGGGAGTGGGCCAAGAGACCCAGTACTTC.

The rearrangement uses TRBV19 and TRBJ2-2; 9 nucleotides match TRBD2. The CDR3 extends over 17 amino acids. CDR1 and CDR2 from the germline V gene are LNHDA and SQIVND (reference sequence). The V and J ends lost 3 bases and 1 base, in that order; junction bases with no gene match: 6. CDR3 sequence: CASSIGNSGGNTGELFF. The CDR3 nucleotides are TGTGCCAGTAGTATCGGCAATAGCGGGGGGAACACCGGGGAGCTGTTTTTT. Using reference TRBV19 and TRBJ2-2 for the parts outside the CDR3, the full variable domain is DGGITQSPKYLFRKEGQNVTLSCEQNLNHDAMYWYRQDPGQGLRLIYYSQIVNDFQKGDIAEGYSVSREKKESFPLTVTSAQKNPTAFYLCASSIGNSGGNTGELFFGEGSRLTVL.

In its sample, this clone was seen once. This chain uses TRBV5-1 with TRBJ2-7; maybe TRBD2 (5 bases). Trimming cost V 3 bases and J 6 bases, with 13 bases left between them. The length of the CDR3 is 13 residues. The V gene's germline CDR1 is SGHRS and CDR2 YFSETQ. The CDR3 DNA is TGCGCCAGCAGCTCACCGGGGATCGCCGAGCAGTACTTC. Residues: CASSSPGIAEQYF.

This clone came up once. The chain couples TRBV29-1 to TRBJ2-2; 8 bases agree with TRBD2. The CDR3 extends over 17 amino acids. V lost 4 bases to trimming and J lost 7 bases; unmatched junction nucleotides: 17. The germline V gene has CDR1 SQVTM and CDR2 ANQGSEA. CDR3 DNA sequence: TGCAGCGTTGGAGGCGTGGCGGGGGGACCCTTGGGCGGGGAGCTGTTTTTT. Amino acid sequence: CSVGGVAGGPLGGELFF.

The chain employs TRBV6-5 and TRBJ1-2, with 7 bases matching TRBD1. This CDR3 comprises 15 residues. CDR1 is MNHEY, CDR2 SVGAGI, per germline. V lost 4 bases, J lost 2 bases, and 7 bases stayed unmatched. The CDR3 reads CASSWTAGQNYGYTF. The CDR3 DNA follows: TGTGCCAGCAGTTGGACCGCGGGACAGAACTATGGCTACACCTTC.

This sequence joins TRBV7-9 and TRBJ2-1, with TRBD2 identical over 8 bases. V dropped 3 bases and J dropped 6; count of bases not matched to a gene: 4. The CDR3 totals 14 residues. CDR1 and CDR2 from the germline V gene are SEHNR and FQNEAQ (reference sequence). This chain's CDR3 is CASSFTSGSNEQFF. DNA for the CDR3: TGTGCCAGCAGCTTTACGAGCGGGAGCAATGAGCAGTTCTTC.

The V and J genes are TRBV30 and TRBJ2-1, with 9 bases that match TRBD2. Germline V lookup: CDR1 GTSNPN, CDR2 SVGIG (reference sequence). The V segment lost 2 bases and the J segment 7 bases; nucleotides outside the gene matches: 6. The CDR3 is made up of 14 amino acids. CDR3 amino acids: CAWSQRGVRNEQFF. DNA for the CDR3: TGTGCCTGGAGTCAGCGGGGGGTTCGGAATGAGCAGTTCTTC.

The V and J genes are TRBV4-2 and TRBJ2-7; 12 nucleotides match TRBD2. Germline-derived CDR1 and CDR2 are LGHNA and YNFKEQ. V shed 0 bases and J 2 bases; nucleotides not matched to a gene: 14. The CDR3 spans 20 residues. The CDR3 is CASSQDRGLAGHNYTYEQYF. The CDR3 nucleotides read TGTGCCAGCAGCCAAGATCGGGGACTAGCGGGCCATAACTACACCTACGAGCAGTACTTC.